This TCR beta chain appears in the sequencing data of a study of T cell repertoires in cytomegalovirus infection. Study overall: Public TCR beta signatures provided an indication of both CMV infection and a matching HLA type. General study results and limits: Frequencies of public TCR beta families were cumulated, and this identified carriers of CMV plus the relevant HLA. Dominant in the ex vivo response were TCR beta clonotypes restricted by HLA-C and specific for CMV.

Concerning this clonotype itself: Its target is unknown.

TCRdb independently ran MiXCR on the reads; one entry per CDR3 protein. The table shows under 200,000 distinct CDR3 sequences, with about 20% occurring only once. The germline V gene encodes CDR1 SEHNR and CDR2 FQNEAQ (reference sequence). Deletions cut 5 bases from V and 4 bases from J, with 12 bases between. The CDR3 covers 15 residues. The chain is built from TRBV7-9 and TRBJ1-6; D is unresolved. The starting material was CD8+ T cells from cultured PBMCs, obtained from culture after CMV antigen stimulation. The source of this sequence is a human donor in good health (CMV status not recorded). Some clones in this sample may be carry-over from other donors' samples. Written as DNA, the CDR3 is TGTGCCAGCAGCCCCGTCGGGGAGTATAATTCACCCCTCCACTTT. Its translation: CASSPVGEYNSPLHF.